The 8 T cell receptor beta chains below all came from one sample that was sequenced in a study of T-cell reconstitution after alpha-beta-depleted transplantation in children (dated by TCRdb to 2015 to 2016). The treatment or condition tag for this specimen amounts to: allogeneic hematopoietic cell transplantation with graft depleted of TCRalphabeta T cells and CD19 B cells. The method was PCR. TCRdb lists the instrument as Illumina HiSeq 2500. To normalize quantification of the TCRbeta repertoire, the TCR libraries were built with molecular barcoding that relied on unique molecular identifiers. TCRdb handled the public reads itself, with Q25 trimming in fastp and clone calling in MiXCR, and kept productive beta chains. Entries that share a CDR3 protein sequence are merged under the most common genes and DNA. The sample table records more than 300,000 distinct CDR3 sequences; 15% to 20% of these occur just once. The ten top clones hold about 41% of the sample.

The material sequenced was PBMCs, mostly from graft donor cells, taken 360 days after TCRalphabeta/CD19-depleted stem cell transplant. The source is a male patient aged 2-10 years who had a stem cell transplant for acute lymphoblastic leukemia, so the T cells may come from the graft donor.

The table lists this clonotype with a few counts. As DNA, the CDR3 is TGTGCCAGCAGTTGGGGAGCTGGAAACACCATATATTTT. Protein sequence: CASSWGAGNTIYF. The gene calls are TRBV5-6 and TRBJ1-3; D uncertain. CDR3 size: 13 residues. V lost 5 bases and J 2 bases, leaving 8 bases between the germline ends. CDR1 SGHDT and CDR2 YYEEEE come from the germline V gene.

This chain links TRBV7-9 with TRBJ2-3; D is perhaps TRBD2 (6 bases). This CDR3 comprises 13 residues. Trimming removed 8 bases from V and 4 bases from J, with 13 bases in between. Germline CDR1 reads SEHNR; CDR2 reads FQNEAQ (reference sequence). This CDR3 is CASGPRRADTQYF. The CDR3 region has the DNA TGTGCCAGCGGCCCAAGGAGGGCAGATACGCAGTATTTT.

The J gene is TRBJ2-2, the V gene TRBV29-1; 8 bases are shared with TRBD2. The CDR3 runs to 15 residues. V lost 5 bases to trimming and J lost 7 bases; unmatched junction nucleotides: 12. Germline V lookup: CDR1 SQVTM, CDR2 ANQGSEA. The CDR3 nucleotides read TGCAGCGTTTTACCCACTAGCGGCGACGGCGGGGAGCTGTTTTTT. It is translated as CSVLPTSGDGGELFF.

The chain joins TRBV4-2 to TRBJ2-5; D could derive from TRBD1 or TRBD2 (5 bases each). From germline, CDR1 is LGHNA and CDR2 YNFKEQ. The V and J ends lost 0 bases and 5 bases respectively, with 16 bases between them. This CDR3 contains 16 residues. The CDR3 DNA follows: TGTGCCAGCAGCCAAGATCCGAGGGGTAGTGGGGAGACCCAGTACTTC. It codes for CASSQDPRGSGETQYF.

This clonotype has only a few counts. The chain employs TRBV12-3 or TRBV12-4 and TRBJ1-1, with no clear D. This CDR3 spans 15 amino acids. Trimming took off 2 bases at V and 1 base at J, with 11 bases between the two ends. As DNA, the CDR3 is TGTGCCAGCAGTTTAATTAGGGAATGGAACACTGAAGCTTTCTTT. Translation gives CASSLIREWNTEAFF.

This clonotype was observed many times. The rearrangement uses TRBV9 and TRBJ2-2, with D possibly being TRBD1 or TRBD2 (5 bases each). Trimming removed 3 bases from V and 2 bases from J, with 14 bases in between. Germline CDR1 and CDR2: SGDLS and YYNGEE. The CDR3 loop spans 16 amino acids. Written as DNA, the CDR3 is TGTGCCAGCAGCGGGAATTTGGGGGTTAACACCGGGGAGCTGTTTTTT. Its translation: CASSGNLGVNTGELFF.

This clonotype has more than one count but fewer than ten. The CDR3 region has the DNA TGTGCCAGCAGTTCCCTAGCGGGAAGGGGGGAGACCCAGTACTTC. This gives the protein CASSSLAGRGETQYF. The V call is TRBV12-3 or TRBV12-4, the J call TRBJ2-5; 9 bases map to TRBD2. This CDR3 region has 15 residues. V lost 4 bases, J lost 5 bases, and 8 bases stayed unmatched.

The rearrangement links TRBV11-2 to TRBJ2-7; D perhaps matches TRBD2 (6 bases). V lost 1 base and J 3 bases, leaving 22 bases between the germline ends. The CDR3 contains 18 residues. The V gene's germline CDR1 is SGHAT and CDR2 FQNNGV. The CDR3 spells CASSLVPPGAGPIYEQYF. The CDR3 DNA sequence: TGTGCCAGCAGCTTAGTACCGCCGGGAGCGGGCCCAATCTACGAGCAGTACTTC.